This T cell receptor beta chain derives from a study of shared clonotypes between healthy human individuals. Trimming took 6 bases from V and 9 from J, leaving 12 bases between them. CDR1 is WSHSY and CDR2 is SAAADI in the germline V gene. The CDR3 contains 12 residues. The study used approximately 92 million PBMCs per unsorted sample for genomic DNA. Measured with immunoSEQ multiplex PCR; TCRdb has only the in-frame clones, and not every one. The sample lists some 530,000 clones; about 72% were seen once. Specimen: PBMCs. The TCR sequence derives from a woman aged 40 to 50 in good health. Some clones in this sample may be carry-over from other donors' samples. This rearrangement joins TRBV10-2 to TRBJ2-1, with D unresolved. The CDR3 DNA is TGCGCCAGCAGGCCGGGCTTGGGTGAGCAGTTCTTC. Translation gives CASRPGLGEQFF.